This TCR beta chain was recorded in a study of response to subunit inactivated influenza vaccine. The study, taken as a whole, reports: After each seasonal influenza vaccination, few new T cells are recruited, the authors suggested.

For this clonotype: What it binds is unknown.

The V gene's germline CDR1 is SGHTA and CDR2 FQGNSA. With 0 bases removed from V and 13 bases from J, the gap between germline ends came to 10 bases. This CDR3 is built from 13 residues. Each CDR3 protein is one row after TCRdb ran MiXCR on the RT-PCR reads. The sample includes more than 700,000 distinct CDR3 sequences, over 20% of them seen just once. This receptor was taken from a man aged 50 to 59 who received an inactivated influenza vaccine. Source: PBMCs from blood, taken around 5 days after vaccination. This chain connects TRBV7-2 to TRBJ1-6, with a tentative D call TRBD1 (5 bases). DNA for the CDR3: TGTGCCAGCAGCTTAGCGGAGGGGTTGCCCCTCCACTTT. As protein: CASSLAEGLPLHF.